This T cell receptor (beta chain) comes out of a study of cytotoxic CD8 clonotypes in ibrutinib-treated CLL. Overall study results and limits: On treatment, the uncommon public clonotypes contracted or remained stable. Clonality was elevated at ibrutinib response and had returned toward baseline at progression.

Germline V gives CDR1 SEHNR, CDR2 FQNEAQ (reference sequence). The CDR3 runs 12 residues. The V end was cut by 3 bases, the J end by 6 bases, with 8 bases between. As regards this clone: The antigen remains unidentified.

TCR beta libraries used roughly 2.2 micrograms of genomic DNA from cryopreserved PBMCs. Method: immunoSEQ multiplex PCR; TCRdb's copy keeps in-frame clones and lacks some. This table has some 130,000 clones, approximately 90% appearing once. Sequencing was performed on PBMCs, taken after 12 months of ibrutinib treatment. This receptor was taken from a human donor with chronic lymphocytic leukemia. The rearrangement links TRBV7-9 to TRBJ1-1, with D hard to call. DNA for the CDR3: TGTGCCAGCAGCTTGGGTTTTTCTGAAGCTTTCTTT. Amino acid sequence: CASSLGFSEAFF.